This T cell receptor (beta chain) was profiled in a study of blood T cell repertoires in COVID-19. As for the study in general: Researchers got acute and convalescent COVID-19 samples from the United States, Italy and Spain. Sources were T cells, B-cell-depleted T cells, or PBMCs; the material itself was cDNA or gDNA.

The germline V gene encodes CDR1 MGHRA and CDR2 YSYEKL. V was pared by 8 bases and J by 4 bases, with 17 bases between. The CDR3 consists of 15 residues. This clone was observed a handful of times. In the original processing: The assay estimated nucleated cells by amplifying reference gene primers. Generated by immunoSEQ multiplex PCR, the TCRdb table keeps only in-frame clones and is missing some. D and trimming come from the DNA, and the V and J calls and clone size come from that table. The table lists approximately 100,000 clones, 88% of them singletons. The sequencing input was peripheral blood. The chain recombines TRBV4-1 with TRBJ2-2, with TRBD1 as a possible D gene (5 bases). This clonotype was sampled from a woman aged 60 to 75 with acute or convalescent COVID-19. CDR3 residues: CASGQGTLGTGELFF. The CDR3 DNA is TGCGCCAGCGGGCAGGGCACCTTGGGCACCGGGGAGCTGTTTTTT.